The following is a T cell receptor beta chain sequence with its context. What it recognizes is unknown. The entry originates in a study of cytomegalovirus exposure and HLA in healthy donors. For the study at large: When roughly 420 donors were genotyped, about 81% of them were found to fall in the Caucasian-associated ancestry cluster.

Study-level points and caveats: Among immune exposure information, only CMV serostatus was available. TCR beta chains numbering under 200 were designated cytomegalovirus-associated.

60 Vbeta and 13 Jbeta primers were used in PCR. The table came from immunoSEQ multiplex PCR; TCRdb's copy has only in-frame clones and leaves some out. Here the sample spans about 130,000 clones, around 69% being singletons. This TCR derives from a human donor in good health. The material sequenced was PBMCs.

CDR3 coding DNA: TGCAGCGTTGTCCTGCGGTTTACCTACGAGCAGTACTTC. It translates to CSVVLRFTYEQYF. This chain uses TRBV29-1 with TRBJ2-7; D remains unclear. Germline assignment: CDR1 SQVTM and CDR2 ANQGSEA. Trimming shortened V by 4 bases and J by 2 bases, and 12 bases separated the two germline ends. This CDR3 has 13 residues.